This paragraph covers one T cell receptor (beta chain) sequence. The table came from immunoSEQ multiplex PCR; TCRdb's copy has only in-frame clones and leaves some out. The sample consists of about 220,000 clones, around 85% of them appearing once. In germline, CDR1 is SGHRS, CDR2 YFSETQ. There are 23 residues in the CDR3. V lost 3 bases to trimming and J lost 3 bases; unmatched junction nucleotides: 24. The sample comes from a study of blood T cell repertoires in COVID-19. Study as a whole: Sites in the United States, Italy and Spain provided acute and convalescent COVID-19 samples. In each case, the material was cDNA or gDNA derived from T cells, B-cell-depleted T cells, or PBMCs.

J is TRBJ2-7 and V is TRBV5-1; the match to TRBD2 covers 16 bases. Material for sequencing was peripheral blood. The receptor comes from a human donor in a cohort sampled during active COVID-19. The CDR3 sequence: CASSSAGNANSGTSGRAYYEQYF. In DNA form, the CDR3 reads TGCGCCAGCAGCTCCGCCGGGAACGCGAACTCCGGGACTAGCGGGAGGGCCTACTACGAGCAGTACTTC.